These 21 T cell receptor beta chains originate from one sample sequenced in a study of shared clonotypes between healthy human individuals. TCRdb's table, derived via immunoSEQ multiplex PCR, lists solely in-frame clones and lacks some. The sample lists more than 2 million clones, approximately 94% occurring once. The naive CD8 population came from CD45RO-negative cells selected for CCR7, without terminally differentiated effector memory CD45RA+ cells. The sample consisted of naive CD8+ T cells sorted from blood. Every receptor here comes from a man younger than 35 in good health.

V usage is TRBV25-1 and J usage is TRBJ1-4, with TRBD1 as a possible D gene (5 bases). V lost 4 bases to trimming and J lost 2 bases, with 8 bases between them. The CDR3 runs to 14 residues. Germline V gene data show CDR1 as MGHDK and CDR2 as SYGVNS. CDR3 region: CASSAGGTNEKLFF. In DNA form, the CDR3 reads TGTGCCAGCAGTGCCGGGGGTACTAATGAAAAACTGTTTTTT.

The CDR3 sequence: CASSEYSGTTDTQYF. CDR3 DNA: TGTGCCAGCAGTGAATATTCAGGGACCACAGATACGCAGTATTTT. The chain has TRBV25-1 and TRBJ2-3; D is tentatively TRBD1 or TRBD2 (5 bases each). From germline, CDR1 is MGHDK and CDR2 SYGVNS. The length of the CDR3 is 15 residues. The V end was cut by 0 bases, the J end by 2 bases, with 9 bases between.

V gene TRBV27 combines with J gene TRBJ2-1, with TRBD2 matching over 7 bases. Germline-derived CDR1 and CDR2 are MNHEY and SMNVEV (reference sequence). CDR3 length: 14 residues. With 2 bases clipped from V and 7 bases from J, the junction kept 5 bases outside the gene matches. This CDR3 reads CASSLGGRYNEQFF. CDR3 in DNA: TGTGCCAGCAGTTTAGGCGGGAGATATAATGAGCAGTTCTTC.

In this sample, this clone turned up once. The chain recombines TRBV2 with TRBJ2-3; 7 nucleotides line up with TRBD1. The germline CDR1 and CDR2 sequences are SNHLY and FYNNEI. Losses at the gene ends were 2 bases for V and 0 bases for J; bases not matched to a gene: 5. The CDR3 runs to 16 residues. CDR3 coding DNA: TGTGCCAGCAGTGAACGGACAGGCCCCAGCACAGATACGCAGTATTTT. Translated, it gives CASSERTGPSTDTQYF.

The chain joins TRBV4-1 to TRBJ2-2; no clear D. Germline values: CDR1 MGHRA, CDR2 YSYEKL. The CDR3 spans 17 residues. V was cut by 1 base and J by 2 bases, with 14 bases left in between. CDR3 coding DNA: TGCGCCAGCAGCCAAGTCCGAACCGTCTCCAACACCGGGGAGCTGTTTTTT. It codes for CASSQVRTVSNTGELFF.

V gene TRBV5-6 combines with J gene TRBJ1-1; D not certain. The germline V gene encodes CDR1 SGHDT and CDR2 YYEEEE. Trimming took 5 bases from V and 7 from J, leaving 12 bases between them. The CDR3 is made up of 12 amino acids. This CDR3 reads CASSFSTLEAFF. CDR3 coding DNA: TGTGCCAGCAGTTTTTCAACCCTTGAAGCTTTCTTT.

This rearrangement joins TRBV4-1 to TRBJ2-7; 11 bases line up with TRBD1. Germline values: CDR1 MGHRA, CDR2 YSYEKL. V gave up 4 bases and J gave up 2 bases; unmatched junction bases: 4. This CDR3 contains 15 residues. The CDR3 reads CASSRGTGGAYEQYF. The CDR3 coding sequence is TGCGCCAGCAGCCGCGGGACAGGGGGTGCCTACGAGCAGTACTTC.

The chain couples TRBV7-6 to TRBJ2-1, with a possible D match to TRBD2 (5 bases). The germline V and J ends were trimmed by 5 bases and 4 bases, with 18 bases remaining between them. In germline, CDR1 is SGHVS, CDR2 FNYEAQ. The CDR3 has 16 amino acids. This CDR3 reads CASSPPGFGPYNEQFF. DNA of the CDR3: TGTGCCAGCAGCCCGCCGGGATTCGGCCCTTACAATGAGCAGTTCTTC.

The chain's CDR3 is CASSLRVDEQFF. CDR3 nucleotide sequence: TGTGCCAGCTCCCTGCGGGTAGACGAGCAGTTCTTC. This rearrangement joins TRBV18 to TRBJ2-1; the D gene is possibly TRBD2 (5 bases). CDR3 length equals 12 residues. The V gene lost 6 bases and the J gene lost 10 bases, with 13 bases spanning the gap. The germline CDR1 and CDR2 sequences are KGHSH and LQKENI.

V gene TRBV14 combines with J gene TRBJ2-3; the D is unclear. Germline values: CDR1 SGHDN, CDR2 FVKESK. The CDR3 sequence is 13 residues long. Between the trimmed V and J ends, which lost 4 bases and 2 bases, there was a span of 7 bases. CDR3 in amino acids: CASSPYTTDTQYF. Written as DNA, the CDR3 is TGTGCCAGCAGCCCCTATACCACAGATACGCAGTATTTT.

In DNA form, the CDR3 reads TGTGCCAGCAGTTACTCAGCCAGTTCCCACGAGCAGTACTTC. Encoded protein: CASSYSASSHEQYF. The rearrangement uses TRBV6-5 and TRBJ2-7; D remains unclear. The CDR3 extends over 14 amino acids. Trimming took 0 bases from V and 5 from J, leaving 11 bases between them. Germline V CDR1 and CDR2: MNHEY, SVGAGI.

The J gene is TRBJ2-1, the V gene TRBV4-2, with TRBD2 matching 10 bases. This CDR3 is built from 16 residues. Germline loops: CDR1 LGHNA, CDR2 YNFKEQ. V dropped 5 bases and J dropped 5; count of bases not matched to a gene: 9. CDR3 loop: CASSKLEAGGHNEQFF. The CDR3 DNA is TGTGCCAGCAGCAAGCTGGAAGCGGGGGGGCACAATGAGCAGTTCTTC.

The chain recombines TRBV30 with TRBJ2-7; no definite D call. In germline, CDR1 is GTSNPN, CDR2 SVGIG (reference sequence). Trimming shortened V by 0 bases and J by 0 bases, and 12 bases separated the two germline ends. There are 15 residues in the CDR3. CDR3 protein: CAWSVHSGSSYEQYF. As DNA, the CDR3 is TGTGCCTGGAGTGTACATTCCGGCAGCTCCTACGAGCAGTACTTC.

This clone was picked up one time. This sequence joins TRBV14 and TRBJ2-2; no clear D gene. The CDR3 covers 12 residues. The germline V gene encodes CDR1 SGHDN and CDR2 FVKESK. V gave up 3 bases and J gave up 7 bases, with 6 bases separating them. The CDR3 DNA reads TGTGCCAGCAGCCATACTGGCGGGGAGCTGTTTTTT. It yields the protein CASSHTGGELFF.

As concerns this clone: Other DNA sequences within the sample encode an identical CDR3. The chain employs TRBV9 and TRBJ2-2, with 7 bases identical to TRBD1. V lost 3 bases and J lost 3; bases outside the gene matches: 2. The germline gives CDR1 SGDLS, CDR2 YYNGEE. The CDR3 totals 14 residues. The CDR3: CASSATGDTGELFF. Here the CDR3 DNA reads TGTGCCAGCAGCGCCACAGGGGACACCGGGGAGCTGTTTTTT.

About this clone itself: A single base separates this from a much larger clone, so it may be a read error. The chain recombines TRBV11-1 with TRBJ2-7; D is unclear. This CDR3 is built from 12 residues. Germline V lookup: CDR1 SGHAT, CDR2 FQDESV (reference sequence). Between the trimmed V and J ends, which lost 0 bases and 2 bases, there was a span of 2 bases. The DNA for the CDR3 is TGTGCCAGCAGCTTAGCGGCCTACGAGCAGTACTTC. Its translation is CASSLAAYEQYF.

V and J are TRBV29-1 and TRBJ1-1; TRBD1 might be the D (5 bases). V was cut by 6 bases and J by 9 bases, with 11 bases left in between. This CDR3 comprises 10 residues. The germline V gene encodes CDR1 SQVTM and CDR2 ANQGSEA. The CDR3, as DNA: TGCAGCGTCGAGGGGCAAAAAGCTTTCTTT. This encodes CSVEGQKAFF.

The chain employs TRBV6-1 and TRBJ2-5, with 8 bases lining up with TRBD1. Per germline, CDR1 MNHNS and CDR2 SASEGT. This CDR3 has 17 amino acids. Trimming took 0 bases from V and 7 from J; bases not matched to a gene: 13. As DNA, the CDR3 is TGTGCCAGCAGTGAAGCCCAGACAGGGGCCGGAGATCGGACCCAGTACTTC. Translating gives CASSEAQTGAGDRTQYF.

As to this clone: Other nucleotide sequences from this sample produce the same CDR3. The J gene is TRBJ2-6, the V gene TRBV27; D is unclear. There are 13 residues in the CDR3. Germline CDR1 MNHEY, CDR2 SMNVEV (reference sequence). V lost 4 bases to trimming and J lost 2 bases, with 3 bases between them. CDR3 DNA sequence: TGTGCCAGCAGTTCTGCTGGGGCCAACGTCCTGACTTTC. Translating it yields CASSSAGANVLTF.

This clone came up once. This chain connects TRBV5-4 to TRBJ1-1; D might be TRBD1 (5 bases). Trimming removed 4 bases at V and 1 base at J, with 11 bases between. The CDR3 covers 14 residues. The germline gives CDR1 SGHNT, CDR2 YYREEE (reference sequence). Here the CDR3 DNA reads TGTGCCAGCAGCCCCCGGGGCCAGAACACTGAAGCTTTCTTT. Encoded protein: CASSPRGQNTEAFF.

This rearrangement joins TRBV18 to TRBJ1-1; tentatively, D is TRBD1 (6 bases). CDR1 KGHSH and CDR2 LQKENI come from the germline V gene. Trimming removed 3 bases at V and 6 bases at J, with 17 bases between. CDR3 length: 15 amino acids. For the CDR3, the DNA is TGTGCCAGCTCACCTTTGAAGGGGGAAGAGGCTGAAGCTTTCTTT. This sequence encodes CASSPLKGEEAEAFF.